Listed below are T cell receptor beta chains from one sample, sequenced in a study of blood T cell repertoires in COVID-19. Here immunoSEQ multiplex PCR was the method, and the copy in TCRdb shows in-frame clones only, minus some. This table has some 100,000 clones, 85% to 90% appearing once. Source material: peripheral blood. These TCRs come from a human donor in a cohort sampled during active COVID-19. Both conserved end residues are part of each CDR3. The order of the fields is V gene, D gene, clone size, J gene, CDR3 DNA, CDR3 protein. The D gene is left open where the match is weak. For some rows the clone size is stated as once, few or many, or as a class when expanded; others skip it.

v_call: TRBV7-8; d_call: TRBD2; clone_size: NA; j_call: TRBJ2-7; cdr3_nt: TGTGCCAGCAGCTCCACTAGCGCGGACCCCTACGAGCAGTACTTC; cdr3_aa: CASSSTSADPYEQYF
v_call: TRBV18; d_call: NA; clone_size: few; j_call: TRBJ2-2; cdr3_nt: TGTGCCAGCTCTTCGAGAGCGACAGTCCCGAACACCGGGGAGCTGTTTTTT; cdr3_aa: CASSSRATVPNTGELFF
v_call: TRBV4-3; d_call: TRBD2; clone_size: NA; j_call: TRBJ2-3; cdr3_nt: TGCGCCAGCAGCCAAGTAGGCGGGAGGGTGACAGATACGCAGTATTTT; cdr3_aa: CASSQVGGRVTDTQYF
v_call: TRBV27; d_call: TRBD2; clone_size: NA; j_call: TRBJ2-7; cdr3_nt: TGTGCCAGCAGCCGAGTGGCTAGCGGCCCCTACGAGCAGTACTTC; cdr3_aa: CASSRVASGPYEQYF
v_call: TRBV2; d_call: TRBD1; clone_size: NA; j_call: TRBJ1-6; cdr3_nt: TGTGCCAGCAATGGACAGGGAGGGACGGGTTCACCCCTCCACTTT; cdr3_aa: CASNGQGGTGSPLHF
v_call: TRBV27; d_call: NA; clone_size: NA; j_call: TRBJ1-1; cdr3_nt: TGTGCCAGCAGTTTTGGAGGGCGGAACACTGAAGCTTTCTTT; cdr3_aa: CASSFGGRNTEAFF
v_call: TRBV6-1; d_call: TRBD1; clone_size: NA; j_call: TRBJ1-6; cdr3_nt: TGTGCCAGCAGTGAATGGGGACAGTTAAAAAGCTCCTATAATTCACCCCTCCACTTT; cdr3_aa: CASSEWGQLKSSYNSPLHF
v_call: TRBV6-6; d_call: NA; clone_size: NA; j_call: TRBJ2-7; cdr3_nt: TGTGCCAGCAGTTACGGGGGCGAGGGATCCTACGAGCAGTACTTC; cdr3_aa: CASSYGGEGSYEQYF
v_call: TRBV5-4; d_call: TRBD1; clone_size: once; j_call: TRBJ1-1; cdr3_nt: TGTGCCAGCAGCTTGGCCAAAGGACAGGGGACTGAAGCTTTCTTT; cdr3_aa: CASSLAKGQGTEAFF
v_call: TRBV7-2; d_call: TRBD1; clone_size: NA; j_call: TRBJ2-5; cdr3_nt: TGTGCCAGCAGCTTGTTGGGACAGGGAATGACCCAGTACTTC; cdr3_aa: CASSLLGQGMTQYF
v_call: TRBV13; d_call: TRBD1; clone_size: NA; j_call: TRBJ1-2; cdr3_nt: TGTGCCAGCAGCTTAGTAGGGGACAGAACGGGCTACACCTTC; cdr3_aa: CASSLVGDRTGYTF
v_call: TRBV25-1; d_call: NA; clone_size: NA; j_call: TRBJ2-7; cdr3_nt: TGTGCCAGCAGTGAAGACTCGATCCGATCCTACGAGCAGTACTTC; cdr3_aa: CASSEDSIRSYEQYF
v_call: TRBV18; d_call: TRBD1; clone_size: NA; j_call: TRBJ1-5; cdr3_nt: TGTGCCAGCTCAAATACAGGGGAGCAGCCCCAGCATTTT; cdr3_aa: CASSNTGEQPQHF
v_call: TRBV28; d_call: NA; clone_size: NA; j_call: TRBJ2-7; cdr3_nt: TGTGCCAGCAGCCCAGTCGCCTACGAGCAGTACTTC; cdr3_aa: CASSPVAYEQYF
v_call: TRBV6-2/TRBV6-3; d_call: NA; clone_size: NA; j_call: TRBJ2-3; cdr3_nt: TGTGCCAGCAGTTACTCACATTACGATACGCAGTATTTT; cdr3_aa: CASSYSHYDTQYF
v_call: TRBV5-6; d_call: TRBD1; clone_size: NA; j_call: TRBJ2-3; cdr3_nt: TGTGCAGTCGCTCGGACAGGTCGGCCAGATACGCAGTATTTT; cdr3_aa: CAVARTGRPDTQYF
v_call: TRBV6-4; d_call: NA; clone_size: NA; j_call: TRBJ1-2; cdr3_nt: TGTGCCAGCACCATACCGACAGGAAATCACTATGGCTACACCTTC; cdr3_aa: CASTIPTGNHYGYTF
v_call: TRBV10-3; d_call: TRBD2; clone_size: NA; j_call: TRBJ2-7; cdr3_nt: TGTGCCATCAAGTACGGGGGGGAGGCCTACGAGCAGTACTTC; cdr3_aa: CAIKYGGEAYEQYF
v_call: TRBV19; d_call: TRBD1; clone_size: once; j_call: TRBJ1-5; cdr3_nt: TGTGCCAGTAGTCAAAAGGGACAGGGGGCGAGTCAGCCCCAGCATTTT; cdr3_aa: CASSQKGQGASQPQHF
v_call: TRBV20-1; d_call: NA; clone_size: NA; j_call: TRBJ1-5; cdr3_nt: TGCAGTGCTAGTCCCGACGATCAGGGTAGCAATCAGCCCCAGCATTTT; cdr3_aa: CSASPDDQGSNQPQHF
v_call: TRBV7-2; d_call: TRBD2; clone_size: NA; j_call: TRBJ2-1; cdr3_nt: TGTGCCAGCAGCTTAGCCGGCGGGAGAGTCTACAATGAGCAGTTCTTC; cdr3_aa: CASSLAGGRVYNEQFF
v_call: TRBV5-5; d_call: TRBD1; clone_size: NA; j_call: TRBJ2-1; cdr3_nt: TGTGCCAGCAGCTTTGGGACAGGGCTGCACAATGAGCAGTTCTTC; cdr3_aa: CASSFGTGLHNEQFF
v_call: TRBV6-5; d_call: NA; clone_size: few; j_call: TRBJ2-1; cdr3_nt: TGTGCCAGCAGTTACACGGGATTGTCCTACAATGAGCAGTTCTTC; cdr3_aa: CASSYTGLSYNEQFF
v_call: TRBV10-1; d_call: NA; clone_size: NA; j_call: TRBJ1-5; cdr3_nt: TGCGCCAGCCCGCAGCGGGACATATATCATCAGCCCCAGCATTTT; cdr3_aa: CASPQRDIYHQPQHF
v_call: TRBV7-9; d_call: TRBD1; clone_size: NA; j_call: TRBJ2-5; cdr3_nt: TGTGCCAGCAGCCGCGCACAGGGGGCCGGGCCCCAGTACTTC; cdr3_aa: CASSRAQGAGPQYF
v_call: TRBV15; d_call: TRBD1; clone_size: NA; j_call: TRBJ2-3; cdr3_nt: TGTGCCACCAGCAGAGGGGACCAGATACAGGGGGCCACAGATACGCAGTATTTT; cdr3_aa: CATSRGDQIQGATDTQYF
v_call: TRBV12-3/TRBV12-4; d_call: NA; clone_size: NA; j_call: TRBJ1-2; cdr3_nt: TGTGCCAGCAGTCTTAGAAGAGACTATGGCTACACCTTC; cdr3_aa: CASSLRRDYGYTF